One and the same sample provided the 4 T cell receptor beta chains below, sequenced in a study of T cells in Graves' hyperthyroidism and ophthalmopathy. Regions amplified from RNA transcripts were the TCR beta CDR3 regions. A first-round RT-PCR of the TCR CDR3 used the HTBI primer set. TCRdb ran MiXCR on the multiplex PCR reads and lists one entry per CDR3 protein. The sample lists roughly 380,000 distinct CDR3 sequences; roughly 13% were seen once. The sequencing input was blood. These receptor sequences come from a woman aged 18-35 years with Graves' hyperthyroidism.

Ten or more counts support this clonotype. The CDR3 reads CASSPRTGTVYEQYF. The CDR3 DNA follows: TGTGCCAGCAGCCCGAGGACAGGGACGGTCTACGAGCAGTACTTC. This chain joins TRBV9 and TRBJ2-7; TRBD1 matches 8 bases. The V segment lost 4 bases and the J segment 3 bases; nucleotides outside the gene matches: 9. This CDR3 region has 15 residues. The germline CDR1 and CDR2 sequences are SGDLS and YYNGEE.

This clonotype was counted a few times. The rearrangement uses TRBV28 and TRBJ1-2; D may be TRBD1 (5 bases). The germline CDR1 and CDR2 sequences are MDHEN and SYDVKM. The CDR3 is made up of 14 amino acids. Trimming removed 5 bases at V and 1 base at J, with 11 bases between. The DNA of the CDR3 is TGTGCCAGCAGTACTAGACAGCTTAACTATGGCTACACCTTC. This gives the protein CASSTRQLNYGYTF.

This clonotype was seen many times. This chain links TRBV20-1 with TRBJ1-1, with D possibly being TRBD1 (6 bases). The CDR3 consists of 15 residues. Per the germline V gene, CDR1 is DFQATT and CDR2 is SNEGSKA (reference sequence). V was trimmed by 4 bases and J by 0 bases, leaving 15 bases between them. The CDR3 region has the DNA TGCAGTGCTACCGAGGCAGGGGTCATGAACACTGAAGCTTTCTTT. It encodes CSATEAGVMNTEAFF.

This clonotype was recorded many times. CDR3 sequence (DNA): TGTGCCAGCAGCTTGAATAGCGGGAGCACAGATACGCAGTATTTT. Translated, it gives CASSLNSGSTDTQYF. The chain has TRBV5-4 and TRBJ2-3; 7 bases match TRBD2. Germline V gene data show CDR1 as SGHNT and CDR2 as YYREEE (reference sequence). The CDR3 consists of 15 residues. Germline trimming cut 1 base from V and 0 bases from J; bases unmatched to any gene: 2.